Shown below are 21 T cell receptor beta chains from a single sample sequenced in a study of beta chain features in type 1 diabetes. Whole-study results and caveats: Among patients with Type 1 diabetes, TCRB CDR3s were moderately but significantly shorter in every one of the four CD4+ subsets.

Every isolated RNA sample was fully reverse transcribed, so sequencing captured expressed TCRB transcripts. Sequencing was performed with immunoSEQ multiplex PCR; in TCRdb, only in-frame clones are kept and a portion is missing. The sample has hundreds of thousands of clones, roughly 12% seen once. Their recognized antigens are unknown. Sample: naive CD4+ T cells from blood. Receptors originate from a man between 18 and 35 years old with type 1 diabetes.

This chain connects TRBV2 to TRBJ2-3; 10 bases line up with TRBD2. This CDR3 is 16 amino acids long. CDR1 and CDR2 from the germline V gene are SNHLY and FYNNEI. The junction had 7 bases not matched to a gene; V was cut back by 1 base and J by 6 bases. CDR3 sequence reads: CASSEGPSGGADTQYF. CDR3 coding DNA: TGTGCCAGCAGTGAAGGACCTAGCGGGGGCGCGGATACGCAGTATTTT.

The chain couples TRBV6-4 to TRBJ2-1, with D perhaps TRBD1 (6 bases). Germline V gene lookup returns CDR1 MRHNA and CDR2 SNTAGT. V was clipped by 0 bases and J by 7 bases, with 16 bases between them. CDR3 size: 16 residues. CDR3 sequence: CASSDSAWGPGNEQFF. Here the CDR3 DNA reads TGTGCCAGCAGTGACTCGGCGTGGGGGCCGGGTAATGAGCAGTTCTTC.

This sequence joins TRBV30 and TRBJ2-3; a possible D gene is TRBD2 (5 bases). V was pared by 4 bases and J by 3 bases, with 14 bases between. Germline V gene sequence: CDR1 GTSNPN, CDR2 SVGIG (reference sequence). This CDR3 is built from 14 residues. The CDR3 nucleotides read TGTGCCTGGAAACTGGACTTAGTTACAGATACGCAGTATTTT. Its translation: CAWKLDLVTDTQYF.

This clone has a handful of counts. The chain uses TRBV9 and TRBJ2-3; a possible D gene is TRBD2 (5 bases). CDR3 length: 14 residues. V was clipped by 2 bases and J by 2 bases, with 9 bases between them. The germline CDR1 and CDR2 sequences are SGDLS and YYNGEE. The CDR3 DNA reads TGTGCCAGCAGCGTCGGACGGGACACAGATACGCAGTATTTT. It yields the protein CASSVGRDTDTQYF.

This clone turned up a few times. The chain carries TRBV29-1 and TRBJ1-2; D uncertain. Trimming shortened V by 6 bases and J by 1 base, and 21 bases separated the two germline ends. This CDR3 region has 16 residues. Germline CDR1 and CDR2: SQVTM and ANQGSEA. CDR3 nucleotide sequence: TGCAGCGTCGCGGCCAGTGGGCGCTCCCATAACTATGGCTACACCTTC. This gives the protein CSVAASGRSHNYGYTF. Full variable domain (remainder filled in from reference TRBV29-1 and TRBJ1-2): SAVISQKPSRDICQRGTSLTIQCQVDSQVTMMFWYRQQPGQSLTLIATANQGSEATYESGFVIDKFPISRPNLTFSTLTVSNMSPEDSSIYLCSVAASGRSHNYGYTFGSGTRLTVV.

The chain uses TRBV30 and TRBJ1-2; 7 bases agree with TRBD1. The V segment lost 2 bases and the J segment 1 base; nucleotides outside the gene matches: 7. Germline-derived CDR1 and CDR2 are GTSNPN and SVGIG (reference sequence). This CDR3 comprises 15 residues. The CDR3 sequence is CAWSKGAGGNYGYTF. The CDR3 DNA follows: TGTGCCTGGAGTAAGGGGGCCGGGGGTAACTATGGCTACACCTTC.

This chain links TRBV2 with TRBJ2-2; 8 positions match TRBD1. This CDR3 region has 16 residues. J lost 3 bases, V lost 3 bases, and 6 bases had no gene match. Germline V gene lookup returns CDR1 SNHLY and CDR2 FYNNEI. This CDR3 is CASSDLSTGDTGELFF. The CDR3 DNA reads TGTGCCAGCAGTGACCTATCGACAGGGGACACCGGGGAGCTGTTTTTT. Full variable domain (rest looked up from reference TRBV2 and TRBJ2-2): EPEVTQTPSHQVTQMGQEVILRCVPISNHLYFYWYRQILGQKVEFLVSFYNNEISEKSEIFDDQFSVERPDGSNFTLKIRSTKLEDSAMYFCASSDLSTGDTGELFFGEGSRLTVL.

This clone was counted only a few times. The CDR3 is CASSRGTGEQYF. CDR3 bases: TGTGCCAGCAGCCGAGGGACAGGCGAGCAGTACTTC. The J gene is TRBJ2-7, the V gene TRBV11-3; 8 bases align to TRBD1. The germline gives CDR1 SGHNT, CDR2 YENEEA. The V segment lost 5 bases and the J segment 6 bases; nucleotides outside the gene matches: 3. The CDR3 contains 12 residues.

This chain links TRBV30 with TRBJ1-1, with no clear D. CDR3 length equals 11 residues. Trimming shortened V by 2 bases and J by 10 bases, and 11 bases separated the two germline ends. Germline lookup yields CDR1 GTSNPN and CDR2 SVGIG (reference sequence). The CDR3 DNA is TGTGCCTGGAGTTTTAGACCGAGAGCTTTCTTT. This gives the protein CAWSFRPRAFF.

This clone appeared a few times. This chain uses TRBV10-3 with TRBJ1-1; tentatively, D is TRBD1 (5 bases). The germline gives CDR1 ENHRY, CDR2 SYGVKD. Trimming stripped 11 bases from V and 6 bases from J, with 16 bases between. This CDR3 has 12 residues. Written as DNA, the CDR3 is TGTGCCGCGGGGCGAAGGGGCGCTGAAGCTTTCTTT. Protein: CAAGRRGAEAFF.

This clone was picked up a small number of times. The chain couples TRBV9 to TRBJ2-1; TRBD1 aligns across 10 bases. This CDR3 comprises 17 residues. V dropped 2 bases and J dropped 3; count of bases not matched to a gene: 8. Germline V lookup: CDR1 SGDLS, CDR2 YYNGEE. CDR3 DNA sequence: TGTGCCAGCAGCGTTAGGGGACAGGGGTTCGGCTACAATGAGCAGTTCTTC. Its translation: CASSVRGQGFGYNEQFF.

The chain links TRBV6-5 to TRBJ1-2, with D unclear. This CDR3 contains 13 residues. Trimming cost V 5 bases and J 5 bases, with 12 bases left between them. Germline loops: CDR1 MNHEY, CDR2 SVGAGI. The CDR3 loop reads CASSAGPNYGYTF. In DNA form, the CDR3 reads TGTGCCAGCAGTGCGGGTCCCAATTATGGCTACACCTTC.

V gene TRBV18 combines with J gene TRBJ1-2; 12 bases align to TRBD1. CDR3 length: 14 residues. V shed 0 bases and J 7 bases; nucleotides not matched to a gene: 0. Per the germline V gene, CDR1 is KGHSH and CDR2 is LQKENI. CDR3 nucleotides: TGTGCCAGCTCACCACCGGGACAGGGGGCTGGCTACACCTTC. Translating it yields CASSPPGQGAGYTF.

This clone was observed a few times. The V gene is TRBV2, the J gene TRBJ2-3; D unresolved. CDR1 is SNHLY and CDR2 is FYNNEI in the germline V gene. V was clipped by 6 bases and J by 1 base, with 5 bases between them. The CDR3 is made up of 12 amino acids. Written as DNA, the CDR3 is TGTGCCAGCAGCCCGGGCACAGATACGCAGTATTTT. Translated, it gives CASSPGTDTQYF. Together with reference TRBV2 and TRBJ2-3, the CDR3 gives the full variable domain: EPEVTQTPSHQVTQMGQEVILRCVPISNHLYFYWYRQILGQKVEFLVSFYNNEISEKSEIFDDQFSVERPDGSNFTLKIRSTKLEDSAMYFCASSPGTDTQYFGPGTRLTVL.

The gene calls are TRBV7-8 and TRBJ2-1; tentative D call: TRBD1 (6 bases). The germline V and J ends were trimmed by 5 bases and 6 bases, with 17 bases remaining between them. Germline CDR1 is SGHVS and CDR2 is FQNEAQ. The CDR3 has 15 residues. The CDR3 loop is CASSPVRDIPNEQFF. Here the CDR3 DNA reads TGTGCCAGCAGCCCCGTTCGGGACATACCCAATGAGCAGTTCTTC.

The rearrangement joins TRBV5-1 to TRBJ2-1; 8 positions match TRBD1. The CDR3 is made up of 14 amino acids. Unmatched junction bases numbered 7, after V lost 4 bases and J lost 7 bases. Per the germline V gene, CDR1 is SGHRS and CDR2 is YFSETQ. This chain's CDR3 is CASSKDRAGNEQFF. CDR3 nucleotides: TGCGCCAGCAGCAAGGACAGGGCTGGGAATGAGCAGTTCTTC.

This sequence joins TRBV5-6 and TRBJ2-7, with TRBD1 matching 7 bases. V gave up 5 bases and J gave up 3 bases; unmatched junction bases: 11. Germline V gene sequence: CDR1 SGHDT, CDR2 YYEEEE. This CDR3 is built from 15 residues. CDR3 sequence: CASRSGQDSYYEQYF. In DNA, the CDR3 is TGTGCCAGCAGATCCGGACAGGACAGTTACTACGAGCAGTACTTC.

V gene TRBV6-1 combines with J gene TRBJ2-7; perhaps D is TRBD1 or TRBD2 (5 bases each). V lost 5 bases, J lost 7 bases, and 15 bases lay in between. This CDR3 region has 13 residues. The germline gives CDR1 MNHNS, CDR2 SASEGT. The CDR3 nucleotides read TGTGCCAGCAGTCGGGACCCCACAAGGGAGCAGTACTTC. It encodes CASSRDPTREQYF.

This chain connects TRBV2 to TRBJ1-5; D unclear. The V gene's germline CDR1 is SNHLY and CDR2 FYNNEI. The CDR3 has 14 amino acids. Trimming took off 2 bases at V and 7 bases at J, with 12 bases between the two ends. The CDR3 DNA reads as TGTGCCAGCAGTGAATCCGGTTTCGACCAGCCCCAGCATTTT. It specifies CASSESGFDQPQHF.

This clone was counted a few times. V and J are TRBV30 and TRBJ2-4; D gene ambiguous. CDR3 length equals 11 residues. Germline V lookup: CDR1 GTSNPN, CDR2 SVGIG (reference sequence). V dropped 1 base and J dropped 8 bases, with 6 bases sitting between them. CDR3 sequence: CAWSGIDIQYF. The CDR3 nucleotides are TGTGCCTGGAGTGGGATAGACATTCAGTACTTC.

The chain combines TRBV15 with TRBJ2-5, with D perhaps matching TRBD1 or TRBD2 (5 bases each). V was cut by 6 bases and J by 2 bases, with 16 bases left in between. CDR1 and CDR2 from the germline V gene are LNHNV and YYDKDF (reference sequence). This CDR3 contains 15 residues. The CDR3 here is CATRARGAQQETQYF. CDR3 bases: TGTGCCACCAGGGCTCGAGGGGCGCAACAAGAGACCCAGTACTTC.